These 21 T cell receptor beta chains came from one sample sequenced in a study of T cell repertoires in cytomegalovirus infection. TCRdb ran MiXCR on the reads and lists one entry per CDR3 protein. The sample shows roughly 350,000 distinct CDR3 sequences, roughly 34% of them seen only once. These receptors' targets are unknown. This material consisted of cultured PBMCs, taken from culture after CMV antigen stimulation. The receptor set was obtained from a human donor in good health (CMV status not recorded). Some clones in this sample may be carry-over from other donors' samples.

The CDR3 region has the DNA TGCAGCGTTGCCAACGGGGCTACGAACACCGGGGAGCTGTTTTTT. As protein: CSVANGATNTGELFF. The genes are TRBV29-1 and TRBJ2-2; D tentatively reads TRBD1 or TRBD2 (5 bases each). Germline V gives CDR1 SQVTM, CDR2 ANQGSEA. The V and J ends lost 4 bases and 0 bases respectively, with 12 bases between them. CDR3 length: 15 residues.

The chain carries TRBV28 and TRBJ1-1; D gene uncertain. V lost 3 bases and J 3 bases, leaving 5 bases between the germline ends. Germline-derived CDR1 and CDR2 are MDHEN and SYDVKM. This CDR3 contains 12 residues. The CDR3 reads CASSFVDTEAFF. As DNA, the CDR3 is TGTGCCAGCAGTTTTGTAGACACTGAAGCTTTCTTT. Based on the CDR3 plus reference TRBV28 and TRBJ1-1, the full variable domain is DVKVTQSSRYLVKRTGEKVFLECVQDMDHENMFWYRQDPGLGLRLIYFSYDVKMKEKGDIPEGYSVSREKKERFSLILESASTNQTSMYLCASSFVDTEAFFGQGTRLTVV.

In this sample, this clonotype turned up many times. The chain joins TRBV7-2 to TRBJ2-5; D might be TRBD2 (6 bases). Trimming shortened V by 8 bases and J by 2 bases, and 15 bases separated the two germline ends. The CDR3 sequence is 14 residues long. Germline CDR1 SGHTA, CDR2 FQGNSA. CDR3 sequence: CASSPMAGQETQYF. CDR3 DNA sequence: TGTGCCAGCTCCCCTATGGCGGGACAAGAGACCCAGTACTTC. Looking up the rest from reference TRBV7-2 and TRBJ2-5 gives the full variable domain: GAGVSQSPSNKVTEKGKDVELRCDPISGHTALYWYRQSLGQGLEFLIYFQGNSAPDKSGLPSDRFSAERTGGSVSTLTIQRTQQEDSAVYLCASSPMAGQETQYFGPGTRLLVL.

J is TRBJ1-2 and V is TRBV7-8; no definite D call. The CDR3 totals 14 residues. Germline CDR1 SGHVS, CDR2 FQNEAQ. Trimming stripped 1 base from V and 2 bases from J, with 8 bases between. CDR3 DNA sequence: TGTGCCAGCAGCTTAGAGAGCAGAAACTATGGCTACACCTTC. Its protein is CASSLESRNYGYTF.

This clonotype occurred a few times. The gene calls are TRBV27 and TRBJ2-1, with 12 positions matching TRBD2. The V gene's germline CDR1 is MNHEY and CDR2 SMNVEV (reference sequence). The V and J ends lost 10 bases and 0 bases, in that order; junction bases with no gene match: 16. This CDR3 region has 19 residues. In DNA, the CDR3 is TGTGCCACTTTCGGGTCCGGACTAGCGGGACCTAGCTCCTACAATGAGCAGTTCTTC. Translated, it gives CATFGSGLAGPSSYNEQFF.

The chain employs TRBV7-6 and TRBJ2-1, with 12 bases matching TRBD2. Germline V gene sequence: CDR1 SGHVS, CDR2 FNYEAQ. The CDR3 is 18 amino acids. Losses at the gene ends were 2 bases for V and 7 bases for J; bases not matched to a gene: 12. The CDR3 DNA follows: TGTGCCAGCAGCTTAAAAAGGGCACTAGCGGGAGGCCGGAATGAGCAGTTCTTC. Protein: CASSLKRALAGGRNEQFF.

V usage is TRBV7-6 and J usage is TRBJ2-7, with no clear D. The CDR3 has 11 amino acids. V was pared by 5 bases and J by 5 bases, with 7 bases between. CDR1 SGHVS and CDR2 FNYEAQ come from the germline V gene. Written as DNA, the CDR3 is TGTGCCAGCAGCACCCAGGACGAGCAGTACGTC. Residues: CASSTQDEQYV.

This clonotype came up a few times. The V and J genes are TRBV5-1 and TRBJ2-5; possible D gene TRBD2, 6 bases. Trimming took 0 bases from V and 3 from J, leaving 12 bases between them. The CDR3 length is 15 residues. The germline V gene has CDR1 SGHRS and CDR2 YFSETQ. CDR3 region: CASSLGTTREETQYF. The CDR3 coding sequence is TGCGCCAGCAGCTTGGGGACTACGAGGGAAGAGACCCAGTACTTC.

This clonotype was observed once. The rearrangement uses TRBV12-3 or TRBV12-4 and TRBJ1-1; 7 positions agree with TRBD1. After removal of 2 bases from V and 9 bases from J, the junction contained 9 bases not matched to a gene. This CDR3 has 14 amino acids. CDR3: CASSLRGGDRKAFF. The CDR3 DNA follows: TGTGCCAGCAGTTTAAGAGGGGGGGACAGAAAAGCTTTCTTT.

This clonotype was detected only a few times. The V and J genes are TRBV6-5 and TRBJ2-1; a possible D gene is TRBD2 (5 bases). Germline CDR1 reads MNHEY; CDR2 reads SVGAGI. The V end lost 5 bases, the J end lost 2 bases, and 13 bases lay between the germline ends. The CDR3 length is 15 residues. The CDR3 DNA reads as TGTGCCAGCAGTAAATTAGCGATCACCTACAATGAGCAGTTCTTC. Its protein product is CASSKLAITYNEQFF.

This clonotype was counted between two and nine times. V gene TRBV12-3 or TRBV12-4 combines with J gene TRBJ1-4; perhaps TRBD1 as D (5 bases). This CDR3 is 16 amino acids long. V was pared by 5 bases and J by 2 bases, with 15 bases between. The CDR3 protein is CASSDREGWTNEKLFF. CDR3 sequence (DNA): TGTGCCAGCAGTGATCGGGAGGGGTGGACTAATGAAAAACTGTTTTTT.

The sample holds a few counts of this clonotype. Written as DNA, the CDR3 is TGTGCCAGCAGCGGGACGGGACTTCGCGAGCTGTTTTTT. It translates to CASSGTGLRELFF. The chain links TRBV27 to TRBJ1-4; perhaps TRBD1 as D (5 bases). V gave up 6 bases and J gave up 14 bases, with 19 bases separating them. CDR3 size: 13 residues. CDR1 MNHEY and CDR2 SMNVEV come from the germline V gene (reference sequence).

J is TRBJ2-1 and V is TRBV6-1; 12 bases map to TRBD2. Per germline, CDR1 MNHNS and CDR2 SASEGT. Trimming took 7 bases from V and 3 from J; bases not matched to a gene: 7. CDR3 length: 16 amino acids. The chain's CDR3 is CASIRLAGVDYNEQFF. In DNA form, the CDR3 reads TGTGCCAGCATTCGACTAGCGGGAGTTGACTACAATGAGCAGTTCTTC.

The rearrangement uses TRBV29-1 and TRBJ1-2; 7 positions match TRBD1. The trim removed 4 bases at V and 8 bases at J, leaving 10 bases unmatched. This CDR3 has 13 amino acids. From germline, CDR1 is SQVTM and CDR2 ANQGSEA. Here the CDR3 DNA reads TGCAGCGTTGGAGAGACAGGGACCCGGGGCTACACCTTC. This encodes CSVGETGTRGYTF.

This clonotype was detected a few times. The gene calls are TRBV7-2 and TRBJ2-2, with no clear D. The CDR3 totals 16 residues. The V end was cut by 2 bases, the J end by 1 base, with 11 bases between. Germline CDR1 and CDR2: SGHTA and FQGNSA. The CDR3 loop reads CASSLTPGLNTGELFF. The CDR3 DNA reads as TGTGCCAGCAGCTTAACACCTGGGCTGAACACCGGGGAGCTGTTTTTT.

This clonotype was counted ten times or more. The chain uses TRBV7-2 and TRBJ2-7; D is possibly TRBD1 (6 bases). The CDR3 length is 12 residues. Trimming cost V 10 bases and J 4 bases, with 14 bases left between them. Germline-derived CDR1 and CDR2 are SGHTA and FQGNSA. The CDR3 DNA reads as TGTGCCACCGGACAGCCTCAGTACGAGCAGTACTTC. This gives the protein CATGQPQYEQYF.

This chain joins TRBV4-1 and TRBJ2-2; 9 bases map to TRBD1. CDR3 length: 16 amino acids. Germline V gives CDR1 MGHRA, CDR2 YSYEKL. The V gene end was trimmed by 4 bases and the J gene end by 0 bases; junction bases not matched to a gene: 3. The CDR3 loop reads CASSLQGATNTGELFF. The CDR3 bases are TGCGCCAGCAGCCTACAGGGGGCAACGAACACCGGGGAGCTGTTTTTT.

The chain recombines TRBV2 with TRBJ2-1; the D gene is possibly TRBD2 (6 bases). With 5 bases removed from V and 4 bases from J, the gap between germline ends came to 21 bases. The CDR3 spans 17 residues. Germline V gene sequence: CDR1 SNHLY, CDR2 FYNNEI. Here the CDR3 DNA reads TGTGCCAGCAGTTGGCAAGGGTATAGCGGTACATACAATGAGCAGTTCTTC. It yields the protein CASSWQGYSGTYNEQFF. Complete variable domain (other parts from reference TRBV2 and TRBJ2-1): EPEVTQTPSHQVTQMGQEVILRCVPISNHLYFYWYRQILGQKVEFLVSFYNNEISEKSEIFDDQFSVERPDGSNFTLKIRSTKLEDSAMYFCASSWQGYSGTYNEQFFGPGTRLTVL.

The chain links TRBV10-3 to TRBJ1-1, with 8 bases identical to TRBD1. CDR3 length: 16 residues. Trimming cost V 6 bases and J 0 bases; bases outside gene matches: 9. The germline gives CDR1 ENHRY, CDR2 SYGVKD. The DNA for the CDR3 is TGTGCCATCAGCCAAGGACAGGGCCGGATGAACACTGAAGCTTTCTTT. As protein: CAISQGQGRMNTEAFF.

This clonotype was observed a handful of times. The chain carries TRBV10-3 and TRBJ2-2; TRBD2 aligns across 7 bases. V lost 4 bases to trimming and J lost 7 bases; unmatched junction nucleotides: 0. Looked up from germline, CDR1 is ENHRY and CDR2 is SYGVKD. CDR3 length: 12 residues. In DNA, the CDR3 is TGTGCCATCAGTGCGGGAGGCGGGGAGCTGTTTTTT. Translated: CAISAGGGELFF.

The chain couples TRBV6-2 or TRBV6-3 to TRBJ2-1, with 12 bases that match TRBD2. Germline CDR1 and CDR2: MNHEY and SVGEGT. Trimming at V came to 6 bases and at J to 11 bases, leaving 5 bases not matched to a gene. This CDR3 spans 13 amino acids. CDR3 sequence: CASRLAGGHQQFF. The CDR3 DNA is TGTGCCAGCAGGCTAGCGGGAGGGCACCAGCAGTTCTTC.